This T cell receptor beta chain stems from a study of OX40 agonist ivuxolimab in advanced cancers. Overall study context: The patients got ivuxolimab, which is an agonistic anti-OX40 (CD134) antibody. Subjects had a mean age of roughly 57 years, with a range of about 23 to 90; more than 70% were male. Administration of intravenous ivuxolimab to patients occurred every 2 weeks at 0.01 to 10 mg/kg.

Concerning this clone: It is unclear where the CDR3 begins or ends on the DNA, so no DNA is shown, and the CDR3 is as TCRdb lists it.

Sequencing was performed with immunoSEQ multiplex PCR; in TCRdb, only in-frame clones are kept and a portion is missing. Of tens of thousands of clones listed, over 75% are singletons. The CDR3 is 14 amino acids long, termini counted. Germline assignment: CDR1 MNHEY and CDR2 SMNVEV (reference sequence). Blood sampling took place at baseline, cycle 4 day 1, and cycle 7 day 1. This TCR came from an adult with an advanced solid tumor such as melanoma, head and neck, liver or kidney cancer. Material: CD4+ or CD8+ T cells sorted from blood, obtained in a trial of the OX40 agonist ivuxolimab. The V call is TRBV27, the J call TRBJ1-1; the table's D gene call, TRBD1, was not cross checked with the DNA. CDR3 amino acids: CASSSSTGNTEAFF.